This entry is about one T cell receptor (beta chain). Its cognate antigen is unknown. For CDR3 and TCR beta VDJ profiling, genomic DNA was the template used. Each CDR3 protein gets one entry after TCRdb re-called the reads with MiXCR. The sample includes under 350,000 distinct CDR3 sequences, 45% to 65% of them seen just once. Germline CDR1 SGHDT, CDR2 YYEEEE. This CDR3 spans 16 amino acids. The junction had 9 bases not matched to a gene; V was cut back by 5 bases and J by 4 bases. Sequencing was done on patients that had shown CD8+CD57+ cell expansion by flow cytometry. The sample originates from a study of CD8+CD57+ T cells in acquired aplastic anemia. The study's findings and limits: Found in both controls and patients were around 31 CD8+ CDR3 sequences.

Sample: sorted CD4+, CD8+, or CD8+CD57+ T cells (not recorded which) from PBMCs. The chain links TRBV5-6 to TRBJ2-3, with TRBD1 identical over 11 bases. The TCR comes from a human donor with aplastic anemia. The CDR3 DNA reads TGTGCCAGCAGTCTCCCGGGACAGGGGGAAGCAGATACGCAGTATTTT. Translation: CASSLPGQGEADTQYF. Full variable domain (rest looked up from reference TRBV5-6 and TRBJ2-3): DAGVTQSPTHLIKTRGQQVTLRCSPKSGHDTVSWYQQALGQGPQFIFQYYEEEERQRGNFPDRFSGHQFPNYSSELNVNALLLGDSALYLCASSLPGQGEADTQYFGPGTRLTVL.